The 19 T cell receptor beta chains below were found in one sample sequenced in a study of OX40 agonist ivuxolimab in advanced cancers. Repertoires were generated with immunoSEQ multiplex PCR, while TCRdb's copy carries only in-frame clones and drops some. Among around 80,000 clones, about 86% were seen once, and the ten largest hold 0.75% to 0.9%. The source was CD4+ or CD8+ T cells sorted from blood, collected in a trial of the OX40 agonist ivuxolimab. The receptors stem from an adult with an advanced solid tumor such as melanoma, head and neck, liver or kidney cancer.

The sample holds a few counts of this clone. The chain combines TRBV7-8 with TRBJ2-3; 12 bases align to TRBD2. CDR3 length: 16 amino acids. The J segment lost 8 bases and the V segment lost 5 bases, leaving 11 bases of the junction unmatched. CDR1 is SGHVS, CDR2 FQNEAQ, per germline. CDR3 DNA sequence: TGTGCCAGCAGCCATTCGGGACTAGCGGGTCCCTTTACGCAGTATTTT. Translating gives CASSHSGLAGPFTQYF.

This CDR3 reads CASSLGGVYEQYF. DNA for the CDR3: TGTGCCAGCAGTTTAGGGGGGGTTTACGAGCAGTACTTC. This chain links TRBV28 with TRBJ2-7; 7 bases agree with TRBD2. CDR1 is MDHEN and CDR2 is SYDVKM in the germline V gene. This CDR3 is 13 amino acids long. V gave up 2 bases and J gave up 4 bases; unmatched junction bases: 2.

The gene calls are TRBV15 and TRBJ1-3; no clear D gene. The CDR3 extends over 14 amino acids. V lost 3 bases and J 4 bases, leaving 10 bases between the germline ends. The germline V gene has CDR1 LNHNV and CDR2 YYDKDF (reference sequence). CDR3 in amino acids: CATSSTGRGNTIYF. CDR3 nucleotides: TGTGCCACCAGCAGCACGGGTCGCGGAAACACCATATATTTT.

The rearrangement joins TRBV5-6 to TRBJ1-1, with D uncertain. The CDR3 sequence is 14 residues long. V was cut by 3 bases and J by 7 bases, with 16 bases left in between. Per germline, CDR1 SGHDT and CDR2 YYEEEE. The CDR3 bases are TGTGCCAGCAGCTCAACAGTACCCACGGGTGAAGCTTTCTTT. Its translation is CASSSTVPTGEAFF.

The chain joins TRBV6-1 to TRBJ2-3; D is unclear. V was pared by 1 base and J by 5 bases, with 7 bases between. Germline V CDR1 and CDR2: MNHNS, SASEGT. This CDR3 region has 13 residues. CDR3 in DNA: TGTGCCAGCAGTGAAGTGAGGTTAGATACGCAGTATTTT. It translates to CASSEVRLDTQYF.

The rearrangement uses TRBV18 and TRBJ1-4; 9 positions agree with TRBD1. J lost 7 bases, V lost 3 bases, and 12 bases had no gene match. CDR1 and CDR2 from the germline V gene are KGHSH and LQKENI. The CDR3 runs 17 residues. CDR3 sequence: CASSPLTPGQGTEKLFF. CDR3 nucleotide sequence: TGTGCCAGCTCACCGCTAACCCCGGGACAGGGAACTGAAAAACTGTTTTTT.

V is TRBV18 and J is TRBJ2-7; D unclear. Germline values: CDR1 KGHSH, CDR2 LQKENI. The V end was cut by 3 bases, the J end by 3 bases, with 6 bases between. This CDR3 has 12 amino acids. CDR3 region: CASSPANYEQYF. CDR3 DNA: TGTGCCAGCTCACCGGCCAACTACGAGCAGTACTTC. Variable domain in full (rest from reference TRBV18 and TRBJ2-7): NAGVMQNPRHLVRRRGQEARLRCSPMKGHSHVYWYRQLPEEGLKFMVYLQKENIIDESGMPKERFSAEFPKEGPSILRIQQVVRGDSAAYFCASSPANYEQYFGPGTRLTVT.

V is TRBV4-3 and J is TRBJ2-1; D is ambiguous. Germline CDR1 and CDR2: LGHNA and YSLEER. CDR3 length: 13 amino acids. V lost 2 bases, J lost 8 bases, and 10 bases lay in between. CDR3: CASSQIGIHEQFF. The CDR3 nucleotides read TGCGCCAGCAGCCAAATTGGAATCCATGAGCAGTTCTTC.

This clone was detected a few times. The chain uses TRBV25-1 and TRBJ1-2; 8 nucleotides match TRBD1. V was pared by 2 bases and J by 0 bases, with 2 bases of the junction left unmatched. Germline CDR1 MGHDK, CDR2 SYGVNS. The CDR3 is made up of 15 amino acids. CDR3 sequence reads: CASSEGQGTNYGYTF. CDR3 nucleotide sequence: TGTGCCAGCAGTGAAGGACAGGGTACTAACTATGGCTACACCTTC.

This chain connects TRBV29-1 to TRBJ2-4, with D perhaps matching TRBD1 (5 bases). CDR1 is SQVTM, CDR2 ANQGSEA, per germline. V shed 7 bases and J shed 6 bases, with 10 bases lying between them. This CDR3 region has 11 residues. CDR3 nucleotides: TGCAGCGGGCAGGGTGGAAACATTCAGTACTTC. Translation: CSGQGGNIQYF.

V is TRBV15 and J is TRBJ2-7; the match to TRBD1 covers 10 bases. Germline V gene data show CDR1 as LNHNV and CDR2 as YYDKDF (reference sequence). The CDR3 has 15 amino acids. V lost 4 bases to trimming and J lost 2 bases; unmatched junction nucleotides: 5. DNA for the CDR3: TGTGCCACCAGCAAGGGACAGGGGACGGCCTACGAGCAGTACTTC. Its protein product is CATSKGQGTAYEQYF.

The chain carries TRBV7-6 and TRBJ2-3, with D possibly matching TRBD2 (6 bases). Per the germline V gene, CDR1 is SGHVS and CDR2 is FNYEAQ. V lost 2 bases and J lost 4, with 13 bases in between. This CDR3 spans 15 amino acids. The CDR3 sequence: CASSLSGADPDTQYF. The CDR3, as DNA: TGTGCCAGCAGCTTATCGGGAGCCGACCCAGATACGCAGTATTTT.

Of note for this clone: One junction end does not reproduce the germline sequence, and a read error may be involved. The chain joins TRBV4-3 to TRBJ2-3; 11 bases agree with TRBD2. Germline V gives CDR1 LGHNA, CDR2 YSLEER. The CDR3 is 13 residues long. The CDR3 loop is CASSQGTSGGQDF. CDR3 nucleotides: TGCGCCAGCAGCCAAGGAACTAGCGGGGGACAGGATTTT.

There are a few counts of this clone. The CDR3 spells CASSHRQGVGSNQPQHF. The CDR3 bases are TGCGCCAGCAGCCACAGACAGGGGGTTGGTAGCAATCAGCCCCAGCATTTT. J is TRBJ1-5 and V is TRBV4-1, with 9 bases lining up with TRBD1. This CDR3 is 17 amino acids long. Germline V gives CDR1 MGHRA, CDR2 YSYEKL. Trimming at V came to 3 bases and at J to 0 bases, leaving 6 bases not matched to a gene.

This clone was counted a few times. J is TRBJ1-2 and V is TRBV28; tentative D call: TRBD1 (5 bases). With 4 bases removed from V and 2 bases from J, the gap between germline ends came to 11 bases. CDR1 and CDR2 (germline): MDHEN, SYDVKM. The CDR3 has 14 amino acids. DNA of the CDR3: TGTGCCAGCAGTTCCCGGGGCGTAAACTATGGCTACACCTTC. Its translation: CASSSRGVNYGYTF.

The chain has TRBV27 and TRBJ1-1, with a possible D match to TRBD1 (5 bases). V lost 1 base, J lost 7 bases, and 7 bases lay in between. Germline V gene sequence: CDR1 MNHEY, CDR2 SMNVEV (reference sequence). The CDR3 is 12 residues long. CDR3 amino acids: CASSLWGGEAFF. Here the CDR3 DNA reads TGTGCCAGCAGTTTATGGGGCGGTGAAGCTTTCTTT.

This chain joins TRBV4-1 and TRBJ2-3; 10 nucleotides agree with TRBD2. CDR1 MGHRA and CDR2 YSYEKL come from the germline V gene. This CDR3 spans 20 amino acids. With V trimmed by 1 base and J by 0 bases, 13 bases remained unmatched. CDR3 residues: CASSQVPSGSPRLSTDTQYF. The CDR3 DNA reads TGCGCCAGCAGCCAAGTTCCTAGCGGGAGCCCACGCCTTAGCACAGATACGCAGTATTTT.

V and J are TRBV6-5 and TRBJ1-1; 7 bases agree with TRBD1. There are 13 residues in the CDR3. The germline V gene has CDR1 MNHEY and CDR2 SVGAGI. V lost 8 bases and J lost 6; bases outside the gene matches: 9. CDR3 sequence: CASHGQVPPEAFF. As DNA, the CDR3 is TGTGCCAGCCACGGACAGGTGCCTCCTGAAGCTTTCTTT.

The V call is TRBV4-3, the J call TRBJ2-4, with a possible D match to TRBD2 (6 bases). The CDR3 consists of 16 residues. With 0 bases removed from V and 10 bases from J, the gap between germline ends came to 19 bases. The germline gives CDR1 LGHNA, CDR2 YSLEER. The CDR3 DNA follows: TGCGCCAGCAGCCAAGATTTGACGGGAGCCAGATTTATTCAGTACTTC. Its protein product is CASSQDLTGARFIQYF.